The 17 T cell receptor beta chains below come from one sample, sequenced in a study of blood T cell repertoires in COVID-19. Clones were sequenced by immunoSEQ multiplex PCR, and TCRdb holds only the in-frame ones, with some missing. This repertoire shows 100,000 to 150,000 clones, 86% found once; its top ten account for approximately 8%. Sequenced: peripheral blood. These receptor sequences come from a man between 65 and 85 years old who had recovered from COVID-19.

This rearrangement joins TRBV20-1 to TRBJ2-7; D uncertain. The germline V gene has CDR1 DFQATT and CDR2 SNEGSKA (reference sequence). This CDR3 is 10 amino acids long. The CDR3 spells CSAARYGQYF. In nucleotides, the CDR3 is TGCAGCGCAGCTAGGTATGGGCAGTACTTC.

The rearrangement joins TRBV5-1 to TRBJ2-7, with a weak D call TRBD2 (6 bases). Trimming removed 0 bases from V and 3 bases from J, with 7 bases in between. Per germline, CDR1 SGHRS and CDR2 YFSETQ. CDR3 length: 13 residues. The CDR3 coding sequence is TGCGCCAGCAGCTTGGACGGGGGCTACGAGCAGTACTTC. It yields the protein CASSLDGGYEQYF.

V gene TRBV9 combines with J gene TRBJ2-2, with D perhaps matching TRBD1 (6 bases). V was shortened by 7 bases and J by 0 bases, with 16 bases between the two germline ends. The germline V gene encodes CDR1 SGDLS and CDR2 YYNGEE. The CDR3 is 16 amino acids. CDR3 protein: CASGPPRGTNTGELFF. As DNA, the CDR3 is TGTGCCAGCGGCCCACCGAGGGGGACGAACACCGGGGAGCTGTTTTTT.

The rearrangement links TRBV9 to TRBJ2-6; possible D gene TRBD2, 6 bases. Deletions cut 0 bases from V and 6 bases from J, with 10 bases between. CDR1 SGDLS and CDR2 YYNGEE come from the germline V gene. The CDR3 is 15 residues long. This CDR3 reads CASSVEGLEANVLTF. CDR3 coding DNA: TGTGCCAGCAGCGTAGAGGGACTGGAGGCCAACGTCCTGACTTTC.

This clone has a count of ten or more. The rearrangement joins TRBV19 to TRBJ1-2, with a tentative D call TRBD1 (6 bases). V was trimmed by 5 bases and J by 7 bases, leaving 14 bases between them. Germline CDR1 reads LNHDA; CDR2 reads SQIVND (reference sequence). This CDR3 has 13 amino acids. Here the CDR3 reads CASSQSGQSGYTF. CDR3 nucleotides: TGTGCCAGTAGTCAGTCCGGACAGTCTGGCTACACCTTC.

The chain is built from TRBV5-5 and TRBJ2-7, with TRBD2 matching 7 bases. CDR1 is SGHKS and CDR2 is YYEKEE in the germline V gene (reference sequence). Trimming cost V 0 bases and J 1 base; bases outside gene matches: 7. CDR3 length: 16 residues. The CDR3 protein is CASSLEWGEGSYEQYF. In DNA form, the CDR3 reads TGTGCCAGCAGCTTGGAATGGGGGGAGGGATCCTACGAGCAGTACTTC.

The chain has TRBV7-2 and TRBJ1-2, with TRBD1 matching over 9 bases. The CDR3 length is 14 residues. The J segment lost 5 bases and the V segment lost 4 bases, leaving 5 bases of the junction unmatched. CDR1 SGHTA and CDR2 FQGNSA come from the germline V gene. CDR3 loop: CASSSTGGRYGYTF. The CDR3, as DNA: TGTGCCAGCAGCTCGACAGGGGGAAGGTATGGCTACACCTTC.

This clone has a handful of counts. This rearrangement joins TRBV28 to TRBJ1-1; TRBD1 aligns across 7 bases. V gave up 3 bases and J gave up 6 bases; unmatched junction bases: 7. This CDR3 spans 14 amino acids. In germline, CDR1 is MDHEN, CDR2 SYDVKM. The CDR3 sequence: CASSFVGGVAEAFF. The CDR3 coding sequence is TGTGCCAGCAGTTTTGTAGGGGGCGTCGCTGAAGCTTTCTTT.

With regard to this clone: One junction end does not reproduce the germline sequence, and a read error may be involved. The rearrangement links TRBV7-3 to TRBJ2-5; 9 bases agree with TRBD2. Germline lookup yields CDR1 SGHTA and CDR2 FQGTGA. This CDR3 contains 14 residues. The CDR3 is CASSSGGSQEAQYF. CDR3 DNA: TGTGCCAGCAGCAGCGGGGGGTCTCAAGAGGCCCAGTACTTC.

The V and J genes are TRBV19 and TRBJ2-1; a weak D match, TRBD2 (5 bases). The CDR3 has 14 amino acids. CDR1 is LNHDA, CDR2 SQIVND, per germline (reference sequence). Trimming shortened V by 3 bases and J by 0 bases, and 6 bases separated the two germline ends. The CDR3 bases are TGTGCCAGTAGTATCGAGGGCTCCTACAATGAGCAGTTCTTC. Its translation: CASSIEGSYNEQFF. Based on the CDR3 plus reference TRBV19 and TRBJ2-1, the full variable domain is DGGITQSPKYLFRKEGQNVTLSCEQNLNHDAMYWYRQDPGQGLRLIYYSQIVNDFQKGDIAEGYSVSREKKESFPLTVTSAQKNPTAFYLCASSIEGSYNEQFFGPGTRLTVL.

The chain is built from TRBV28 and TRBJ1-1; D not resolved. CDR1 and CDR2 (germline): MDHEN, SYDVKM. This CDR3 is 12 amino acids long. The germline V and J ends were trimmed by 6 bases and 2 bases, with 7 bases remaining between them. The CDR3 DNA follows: TGTGCCAGCAGCCTATATAACACTGAAGCTTTCTTT. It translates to CASSLYNTEAFF.

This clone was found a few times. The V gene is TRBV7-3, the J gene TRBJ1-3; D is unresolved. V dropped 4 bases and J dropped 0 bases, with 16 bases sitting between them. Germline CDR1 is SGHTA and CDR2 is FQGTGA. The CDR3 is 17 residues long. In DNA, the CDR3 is TGTGCCAGCAGCTCATCAGGCCCACCTAACTCTGGAAACACCATATATTTT. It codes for CASSSSGPPNSGNTIYF.

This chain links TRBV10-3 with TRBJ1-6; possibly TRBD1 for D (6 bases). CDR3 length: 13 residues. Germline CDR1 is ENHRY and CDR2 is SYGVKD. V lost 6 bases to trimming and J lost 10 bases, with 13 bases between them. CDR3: CAIRQGDQSPLHF. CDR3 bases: TGTGCCATCAGACAGGGAGATCAATCACCCCTCCACTTT.

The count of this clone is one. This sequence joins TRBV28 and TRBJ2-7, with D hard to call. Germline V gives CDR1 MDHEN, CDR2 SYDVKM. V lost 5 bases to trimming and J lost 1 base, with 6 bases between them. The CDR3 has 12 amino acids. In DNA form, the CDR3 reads TGTGCCAGCAGTCAGAATTCCTACGAGCAGTACTTC. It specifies CASSQNSYEQYF.

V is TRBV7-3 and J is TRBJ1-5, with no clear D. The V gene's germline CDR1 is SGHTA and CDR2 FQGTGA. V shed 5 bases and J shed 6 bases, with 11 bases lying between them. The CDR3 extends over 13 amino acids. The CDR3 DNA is TGTGCCAGCAGCCCCAACGGAGGTCAGCCCCAGCATTTT. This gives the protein CASSPNGGQPQHF.

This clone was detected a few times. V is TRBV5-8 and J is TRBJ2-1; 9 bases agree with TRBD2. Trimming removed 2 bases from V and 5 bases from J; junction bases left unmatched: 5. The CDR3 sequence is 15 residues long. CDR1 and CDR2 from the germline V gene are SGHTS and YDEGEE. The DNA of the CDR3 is TGTGCCAGCAGCTTAGGACTAGCGACCGACAATGAGCAGTTCTTC. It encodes CASSLGLATDNEQFF.

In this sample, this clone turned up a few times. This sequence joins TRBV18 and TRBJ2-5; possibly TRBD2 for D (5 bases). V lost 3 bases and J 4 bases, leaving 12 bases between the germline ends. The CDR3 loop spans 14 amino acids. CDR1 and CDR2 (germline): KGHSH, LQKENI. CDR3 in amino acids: CASSPSGRGETQYF. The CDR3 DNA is TGTGCCAGCTCACCGTCCGGCCGGGGAGAGACCCAGTACTTC.